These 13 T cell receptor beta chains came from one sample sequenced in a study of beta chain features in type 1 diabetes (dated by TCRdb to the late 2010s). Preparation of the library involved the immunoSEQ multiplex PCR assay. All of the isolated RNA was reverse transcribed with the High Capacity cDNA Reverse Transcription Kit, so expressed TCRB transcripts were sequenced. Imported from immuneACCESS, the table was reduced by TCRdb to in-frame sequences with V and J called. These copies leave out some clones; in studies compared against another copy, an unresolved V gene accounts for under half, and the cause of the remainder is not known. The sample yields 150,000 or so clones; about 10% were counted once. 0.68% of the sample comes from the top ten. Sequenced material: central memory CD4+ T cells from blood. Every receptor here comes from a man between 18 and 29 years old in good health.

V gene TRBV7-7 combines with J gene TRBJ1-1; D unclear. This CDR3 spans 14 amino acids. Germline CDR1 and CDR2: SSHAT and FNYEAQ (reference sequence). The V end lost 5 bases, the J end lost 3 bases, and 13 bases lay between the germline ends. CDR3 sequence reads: CASSPWERDTEAFF. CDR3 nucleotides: TGTGCCAGCAGCCCTTGGGAGAGGGACACTGAAGCTTTCTTT.

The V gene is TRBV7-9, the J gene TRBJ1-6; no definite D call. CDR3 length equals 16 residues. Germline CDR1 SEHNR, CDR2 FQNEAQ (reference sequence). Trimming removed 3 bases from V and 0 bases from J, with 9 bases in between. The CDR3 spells CASSFGRSSYNSPLHF. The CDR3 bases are TGTGCCAGCAGCTTTGGTCGGAGCTCCTATAATTCACCCCTCCACTTT.

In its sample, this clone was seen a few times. The CDR3 loop reads CASSPSSYNEQFF. DNA for the CDR3: TGTGCCAGCAGCCCGAGCTCCTACAATGAGCAGTTCTTC. The rearrangement joins TRBV2 to TRBJ2-1; D gene unclear. The CDR3 is 13 amino acids. Germline-derived CDR1 and CDR2 are SNHLY and FYNNEI. The ends were cut back, 6 bases at V and 0 bases at J, with 6 bases in the middle.

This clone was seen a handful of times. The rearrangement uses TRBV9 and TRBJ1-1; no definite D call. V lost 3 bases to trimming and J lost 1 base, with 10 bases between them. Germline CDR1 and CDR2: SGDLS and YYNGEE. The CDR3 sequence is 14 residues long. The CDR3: CASSGERGNTEAFF. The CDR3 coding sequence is TGTGCCAGCAGCGGAGAACGGGGGAACACTGAAGCTTTCTTT.

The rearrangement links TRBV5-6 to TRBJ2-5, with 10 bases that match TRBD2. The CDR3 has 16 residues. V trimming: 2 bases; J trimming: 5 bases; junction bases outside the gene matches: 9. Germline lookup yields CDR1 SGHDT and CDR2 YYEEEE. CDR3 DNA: TGTGCCAGCAGCTTTCTAATAGCGGGGGGTGGGGAGACCCAGTACTTC. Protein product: CASSFLIAGGGETQYF.

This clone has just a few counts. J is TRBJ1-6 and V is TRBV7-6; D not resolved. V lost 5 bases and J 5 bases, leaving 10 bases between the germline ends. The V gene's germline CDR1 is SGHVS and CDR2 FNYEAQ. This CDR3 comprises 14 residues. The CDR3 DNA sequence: TGTGCCAGCAGCCGCCGGGGAGATAATTCACCCCTCCACTTT. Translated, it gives CASSRRGDNSPLHF.

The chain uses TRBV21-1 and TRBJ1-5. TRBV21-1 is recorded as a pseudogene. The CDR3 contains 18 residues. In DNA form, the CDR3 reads TGTGCCAGCAGTAAACCGGGTCCCCGATTGCTTAGCAATCAGCCCCAGCATTTT. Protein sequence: CASSKPGPRLLSNQPQHF.

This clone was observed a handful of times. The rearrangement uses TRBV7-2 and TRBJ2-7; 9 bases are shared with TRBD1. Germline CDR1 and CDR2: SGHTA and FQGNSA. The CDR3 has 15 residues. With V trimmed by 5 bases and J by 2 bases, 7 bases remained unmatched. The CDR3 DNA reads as TGTGCCAGCAGCGTTACAGGGGGCGGCCCCTACGAGCAGTACTTC. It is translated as CASSVTGGGPYEQYF.

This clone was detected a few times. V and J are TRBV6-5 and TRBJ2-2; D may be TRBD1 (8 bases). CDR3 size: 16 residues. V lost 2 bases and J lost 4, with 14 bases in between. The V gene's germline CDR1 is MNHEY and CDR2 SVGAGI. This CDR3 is CASSYQTGGGTGELFF. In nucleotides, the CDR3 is TGTGCCAGCAGTTACCAAACAGGGGGGGGCACCGGGGAGCTGTTTTTT.

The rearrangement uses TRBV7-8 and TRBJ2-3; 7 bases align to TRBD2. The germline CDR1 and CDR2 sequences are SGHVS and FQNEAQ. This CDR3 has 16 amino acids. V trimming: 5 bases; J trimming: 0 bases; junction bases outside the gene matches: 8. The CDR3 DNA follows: TGTGCCAGCAGCCAACCGACTAGCTCTAGCACAGATACGCAGTATTTT. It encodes CASSQPTSSSTDTQYF.

This CDR3 is CASSLGLGGGVETQYF. The CDR3 DNA is TGTGCCAGCAGCTTAGGATTGGGCGGGGGCGTCGAGACCCAGTACTTC. V is TRBV11-2 and J is TRBJ2-5; D perhaps matches TRBD2 (7 bases). Germline values: CDR1 SGHAT, CDR2 FQNNGV. The CDR3 has 16 residues. Trimming removed 1 base at V and 5 bases at J, with 17 bases between.

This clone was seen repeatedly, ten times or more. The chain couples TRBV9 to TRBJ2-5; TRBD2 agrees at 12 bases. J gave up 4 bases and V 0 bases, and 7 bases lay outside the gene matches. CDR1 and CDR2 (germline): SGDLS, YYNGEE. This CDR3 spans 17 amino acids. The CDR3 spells CASSVGGLAGNGETQYF. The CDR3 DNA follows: TGTGCCAGCAGCGTAGGTGGACTAGCGGGGAACGGAGAGACCCAGTACTTC. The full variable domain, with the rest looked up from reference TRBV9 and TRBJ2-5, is DSGVTQTPKHLITATGQRVTLRCSPRSGDLSVYWYQQSLDQGLQFLIQYYNGEERAKGNILERFSAQQFPDLHSELNLSSLELGDSALYFCASSVGGLAGNGETQYFGPGTRLLVL.

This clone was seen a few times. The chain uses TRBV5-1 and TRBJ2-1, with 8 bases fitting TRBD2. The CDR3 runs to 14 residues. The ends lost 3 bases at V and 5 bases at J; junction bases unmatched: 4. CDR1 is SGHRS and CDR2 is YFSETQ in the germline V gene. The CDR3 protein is CASSSGGANNEQFF. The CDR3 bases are TGCGCCAGCAGCTCGGGGGGGGCCAACAATGAGCAGTTCTTC.